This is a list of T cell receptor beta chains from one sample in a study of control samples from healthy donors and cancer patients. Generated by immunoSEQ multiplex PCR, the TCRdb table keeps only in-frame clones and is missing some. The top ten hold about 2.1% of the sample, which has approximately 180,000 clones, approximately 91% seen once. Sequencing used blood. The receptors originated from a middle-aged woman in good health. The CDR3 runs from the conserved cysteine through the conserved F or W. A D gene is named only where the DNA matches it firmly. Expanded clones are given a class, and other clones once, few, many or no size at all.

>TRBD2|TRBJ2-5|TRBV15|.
CATSSSVAGGQETQYF
TGTGCCACCAGCTCATCCGTGGCGGGGGGTCAAGAGACCCAGTACTTC
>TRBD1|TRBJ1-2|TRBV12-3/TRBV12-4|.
CASRRGQGDGYTF
TGTGCCAGCAGAAGGGGACAGGGGGATGGCTACACCTTC
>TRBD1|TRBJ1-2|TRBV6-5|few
CASHKQGIVGYTF
TGTGCCAGTCATAAACAGGGGATTGTCGGCTACACCTTC
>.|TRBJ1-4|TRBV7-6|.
CASSFGGREKLFF
TGTGCCAGCAGCTTTGGAGGAAGAGAAAAACTGTTTTTT
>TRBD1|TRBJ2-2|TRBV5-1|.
CASSLRMGTGVTGELFF
TGCGCCAGCAGTCTCCGGATGGGGACAGGGGTCACCGGGGAGCTGTTTTTT
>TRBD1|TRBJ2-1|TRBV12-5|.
CASGPGQGVDEQFF
TGTGCTAGTGGCCCGGGACAGGGGGTGGATGAGCAGTTCTTC
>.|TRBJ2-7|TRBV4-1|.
CASSQDGLRAEEQYF
TGCGCCAGCAGCCAAGACGGGCTGCGGGCAGAAGAGCAGTACTTC
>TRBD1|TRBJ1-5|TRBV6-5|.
CASSLTTGRGQPQHF
TGTGCCAGCAGCCTCACGACAGGGCGAGGTCAGCCCCAGCATTTT
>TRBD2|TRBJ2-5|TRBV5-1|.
CASSLTPRERGHETQYF
TGCGCCAGCAGCCTAACCCCTCGGGAGCGGGGTCATGAGACCCAGTACTTC
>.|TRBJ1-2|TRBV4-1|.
CASSSRASLGVYGYTF
TGCGCCAGCAGCTCCCGGGCCAGTCTAGGGGTTTATGGCTACACCTTC
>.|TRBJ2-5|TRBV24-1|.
CATSDQRGETQYF
TGTGCCACCAGTGATCAACGCGGGGAGACCCAGTACTTC
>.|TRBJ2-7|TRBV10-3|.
CAISGGLYEQYF
TGTGCCATTAGTGGGGGGTTGTACGAGCAGTACTTC
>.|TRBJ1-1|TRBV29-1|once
CSVVGGGPYTEAFF
TGCAGCGTTGTCGGCGGAGGGCCGTACACTGAAGCTTTCTTT
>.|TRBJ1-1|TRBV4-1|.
CASSPVEGGYTEAFF
TGCGCCAGCAGCCCTGTTGAGGGGGGATACACTGAAGCTTTCTTT
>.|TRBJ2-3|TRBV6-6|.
CASSRGPDSLIITDTQYF
TGTGCCAGCAGTCGGGGACCAGACAGCCTTATAATCACAGATACGCAGTATTTT
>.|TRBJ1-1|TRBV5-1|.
CASRPGPLNTEAFF
TGCGCCAGCAGGCCCGGACCATTGAACACTGAAGCTTTCTTT
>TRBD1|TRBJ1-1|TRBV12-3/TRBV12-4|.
CASTWDREAFF
TGTGCCAGCACATGGGACAGGGAAGCTTTCTTT
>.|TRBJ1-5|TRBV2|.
CASSAGGPNQPQHF
TGTGCCAGCAGTGCTGGGGGTCCCAATCAGCCCCAGCATTTT
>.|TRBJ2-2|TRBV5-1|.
CASSLPGAGPRGTGELFF
TGCGCCAGCAGCCTACCCGGGGCGGGGCCTCGCGGCACCGGGGAGCTGTTTTTT
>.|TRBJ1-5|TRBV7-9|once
CASSSLGPEGSNQPQHF
TGTGCCAGCAGCTCACTCGGACCCGAGGGCAGCAATCAGCCCCAGCATTTT
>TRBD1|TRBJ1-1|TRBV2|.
CASDAGGYRGRTEAFF
TGTGCCAGCGATGCAGGTGGTTACAGGGGAAGAACTGAAGCTTTCTTT
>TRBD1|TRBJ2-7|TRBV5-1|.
CASSYTGTGGSGEQYF
TGCGCCAGCAGCTACACCGGGACAGGGGGCTCGGGGGAGCAGTACTTC
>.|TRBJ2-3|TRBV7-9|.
CASSLRGGGQDTQYF
TGTGCCAGCAGCTTAAGGGGGGGAGGTCAAGATACGCAGTATTTT
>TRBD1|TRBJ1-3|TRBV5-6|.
CASSLAGGFSGNTIYF
TGTGCCAGCAGCTTGGCAGGGGGGTTCTCTGGAAACACCATATATTTT
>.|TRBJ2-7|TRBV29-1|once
CSVEVESTGEQYF
TGCAGCGTTGAGGTGGAATCGACGGGGGAGCAGTACTTC
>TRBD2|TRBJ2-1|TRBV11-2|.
CASSLGLAGSYNEQFF
TGTGCCAGCAGCTTAGGATTAGCGGGTTCCTACAATGAGCAGTTCTTC
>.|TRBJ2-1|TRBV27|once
CASSYYNEQFF
TGTGCCAGCAGTTACTACAATGAGCAGTTCTTC
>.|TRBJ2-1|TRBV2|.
CASSPRRAAYNEQFF
TGTGCCAGCAGTCCACGCCGGGCAGCCTACAATGAGCAGTTCTTC